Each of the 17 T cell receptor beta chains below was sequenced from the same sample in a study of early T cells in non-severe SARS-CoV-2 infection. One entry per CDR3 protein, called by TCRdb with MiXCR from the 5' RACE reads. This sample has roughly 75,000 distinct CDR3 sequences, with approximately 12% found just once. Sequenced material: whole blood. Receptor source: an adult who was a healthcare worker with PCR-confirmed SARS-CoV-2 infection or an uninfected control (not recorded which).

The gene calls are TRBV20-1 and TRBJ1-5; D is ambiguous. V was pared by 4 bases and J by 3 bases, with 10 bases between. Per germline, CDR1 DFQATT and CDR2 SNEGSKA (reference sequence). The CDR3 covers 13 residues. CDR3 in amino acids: CSATERYNQPQHF. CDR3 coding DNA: TGCAGTGCTACTGAGAGGTACAATCAGCCCCAGCATTTT.

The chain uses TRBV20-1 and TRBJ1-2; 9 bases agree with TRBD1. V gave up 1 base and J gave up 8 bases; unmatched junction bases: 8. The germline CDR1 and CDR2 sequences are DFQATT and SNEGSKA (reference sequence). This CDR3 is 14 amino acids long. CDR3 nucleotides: TGCAGTGCTAGAGCTCGGGACAGGGAGTGGGGCTACACCTTC. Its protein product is CSARARDREWGYTF.

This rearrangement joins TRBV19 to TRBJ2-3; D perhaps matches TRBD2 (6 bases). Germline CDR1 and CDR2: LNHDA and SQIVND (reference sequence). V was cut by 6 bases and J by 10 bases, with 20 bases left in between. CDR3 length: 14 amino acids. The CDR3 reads CASRTPDRGGAQYF. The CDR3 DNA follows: TGTGCCAGTAGGACTCCTGATCGGGGCGGGGCGCAGTATTTT.

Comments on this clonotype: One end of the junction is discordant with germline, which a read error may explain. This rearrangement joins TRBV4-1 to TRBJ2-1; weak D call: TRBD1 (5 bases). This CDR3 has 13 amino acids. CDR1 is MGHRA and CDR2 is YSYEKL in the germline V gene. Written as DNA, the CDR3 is TGCGCCAGCAGCCAAGCCCCCCCCAGGGTTAGGGTCTTC. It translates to CASSQAPPRVRVF.

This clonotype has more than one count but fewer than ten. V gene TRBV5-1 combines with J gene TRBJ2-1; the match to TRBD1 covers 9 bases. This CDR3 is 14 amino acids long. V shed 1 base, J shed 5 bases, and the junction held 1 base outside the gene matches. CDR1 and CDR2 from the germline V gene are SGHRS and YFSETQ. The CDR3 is CASSLWTGDNEQFF. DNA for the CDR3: TGCGCCAGCAGCTTGTGGACAGGGGACAATGAGCAGTTCTTC.

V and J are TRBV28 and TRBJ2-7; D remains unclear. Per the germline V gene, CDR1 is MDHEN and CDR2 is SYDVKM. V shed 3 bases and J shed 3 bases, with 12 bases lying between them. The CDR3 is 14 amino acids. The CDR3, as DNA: TGTGCCAGCAGTTTCCCCACCGACCGCTACGAGCAGTACTTC. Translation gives CASSFPTDRYEQYF.

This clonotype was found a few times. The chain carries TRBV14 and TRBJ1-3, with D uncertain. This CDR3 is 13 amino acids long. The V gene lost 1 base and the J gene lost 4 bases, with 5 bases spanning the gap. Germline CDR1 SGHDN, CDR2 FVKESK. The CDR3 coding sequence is TGTGCCAGCAGCCAAGTTTGGGGAAACACCATATATTTT. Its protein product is CASSQVWGNTIYF.

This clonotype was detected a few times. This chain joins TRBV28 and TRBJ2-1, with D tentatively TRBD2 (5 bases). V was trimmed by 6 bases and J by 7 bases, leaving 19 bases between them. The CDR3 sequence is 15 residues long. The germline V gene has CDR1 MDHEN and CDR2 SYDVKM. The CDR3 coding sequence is TGTGCCAGCAGCCCCCTGGATGCCCGGAGGAATGAGCAGTTCTTC. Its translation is CASSPLDARRNEQFF. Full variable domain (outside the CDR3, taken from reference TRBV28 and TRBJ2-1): DVKVTQSSRYLVKRTGEKVFLECVQDMDHENMFWYRQDPGLGLRLIYFSYDVKMKEKGDIPEGYSVSREKKERFSLILESASTNQTSMYLCASSPLDARRNEQFFGPGTRLTVL.

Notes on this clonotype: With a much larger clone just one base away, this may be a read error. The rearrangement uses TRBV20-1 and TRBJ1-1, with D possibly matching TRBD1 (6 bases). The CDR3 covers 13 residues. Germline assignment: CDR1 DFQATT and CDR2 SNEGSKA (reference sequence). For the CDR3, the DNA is TGCAGTGCTTACAGGGACATGAACACTGAAGTTTTCTTT. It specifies CSAYRDMNTEVFF.

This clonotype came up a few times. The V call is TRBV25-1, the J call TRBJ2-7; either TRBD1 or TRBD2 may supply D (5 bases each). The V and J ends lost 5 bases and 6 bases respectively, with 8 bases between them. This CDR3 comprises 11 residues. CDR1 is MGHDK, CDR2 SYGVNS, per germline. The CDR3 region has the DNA TGTGCCAGCAGTCGAGGGACCGAGCAGTACTTC. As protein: CASSRGTEQYF.

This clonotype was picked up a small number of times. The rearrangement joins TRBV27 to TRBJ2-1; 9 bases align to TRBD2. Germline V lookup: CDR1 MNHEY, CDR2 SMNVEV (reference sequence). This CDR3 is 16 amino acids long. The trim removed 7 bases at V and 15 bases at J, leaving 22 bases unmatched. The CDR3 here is CASTPSPGLAPGGVFF. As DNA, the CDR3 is TGTGCCAGCACACCTTCACCGGGACTAGCCCCCGGGGGTGTGTTCTTC.

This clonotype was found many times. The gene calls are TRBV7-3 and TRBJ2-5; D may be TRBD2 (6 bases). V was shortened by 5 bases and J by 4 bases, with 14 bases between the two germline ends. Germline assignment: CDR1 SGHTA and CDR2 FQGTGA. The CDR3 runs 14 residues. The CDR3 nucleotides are TGTGCCAGCAGCCCCCGGGAGCATCTAGAGACCCAGTACTTC. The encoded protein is CASSPREHLETQYF.

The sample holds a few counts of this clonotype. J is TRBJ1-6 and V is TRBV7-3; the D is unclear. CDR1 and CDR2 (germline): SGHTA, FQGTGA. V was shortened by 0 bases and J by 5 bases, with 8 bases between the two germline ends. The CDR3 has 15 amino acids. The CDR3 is CASSLTAGDNSPLHF. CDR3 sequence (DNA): TGTGCCAGCAGCTTAACGGCGGGAGATAATTCACCCCTCCACTTT. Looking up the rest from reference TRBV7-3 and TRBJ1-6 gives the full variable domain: GAGVSQTPSNKVTEKGKYVELRCDPISGHTALYWYRQSLGQGPEFLIYFQGTGAADDSGLPNDRFFAVRPEGSVSTLKIQRTERGDSAVYLCASSLTAGDNSPLHFGNGTRLTVT.

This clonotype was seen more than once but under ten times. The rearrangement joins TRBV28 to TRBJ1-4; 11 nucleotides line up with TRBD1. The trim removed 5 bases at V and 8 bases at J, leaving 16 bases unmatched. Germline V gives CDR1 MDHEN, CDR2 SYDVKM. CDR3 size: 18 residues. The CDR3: CASSTTGTGGLDGEKLFF. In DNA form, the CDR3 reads TGTGCCAGCAGTACTACCGGGACAGGGGGGTTGGATGGGGAAAAACTGTTTTTT. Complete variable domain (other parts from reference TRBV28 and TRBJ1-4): DVKVTQSSRYLVKRTGEKVFLECVQDMDHENMFWYRQDPGLGLRLIYFSYDVKMKEKGDIPEGYSVSREKKERFSLILESASTNQTSMYLCASSTTGTGGLDGEKLFFGSGTQLSVL.

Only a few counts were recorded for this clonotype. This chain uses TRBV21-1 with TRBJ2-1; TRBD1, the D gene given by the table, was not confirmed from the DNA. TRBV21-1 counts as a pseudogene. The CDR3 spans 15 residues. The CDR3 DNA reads TGTGCCAGCAGCAAAGTCTCAGGGGTGTCCCATGAGCAGTTCTTC. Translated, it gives CASSKVSGVSHEQFF.

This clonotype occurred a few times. CDR3 residues: CASSQGTGNQPQHF. CDR3 sequence (DNA): TGTGCCAGCAGTCAAGGCACAGGGAATCAGCCCCAGCATTTT. The V gene is TRBV12-3 or TRBV12-4, the J gene TRBJ1-5; maybe TRBD1 (6 bases). Trimming took 5 bases from V and 4 from J, leaving 12 bases between them. This CDR3 spans 14 amino acids.

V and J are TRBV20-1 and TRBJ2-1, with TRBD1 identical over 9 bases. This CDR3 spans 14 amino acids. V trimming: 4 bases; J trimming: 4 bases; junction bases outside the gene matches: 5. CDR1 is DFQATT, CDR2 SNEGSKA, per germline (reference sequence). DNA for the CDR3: TGCAGTGCTATAGGGACAGGGACTTACAATGAGCAGTTCTTC. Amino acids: CSAIGTGTYNEQFF.